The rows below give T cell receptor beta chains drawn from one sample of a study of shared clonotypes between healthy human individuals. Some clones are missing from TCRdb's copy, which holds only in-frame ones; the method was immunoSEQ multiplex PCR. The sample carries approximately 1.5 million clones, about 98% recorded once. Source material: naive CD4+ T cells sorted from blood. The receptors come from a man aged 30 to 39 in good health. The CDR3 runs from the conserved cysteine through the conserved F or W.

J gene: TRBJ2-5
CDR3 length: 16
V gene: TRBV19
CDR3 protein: CASSKGTGTGLETQYF

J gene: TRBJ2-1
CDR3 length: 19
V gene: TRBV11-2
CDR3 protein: CASSLGRVSTRSSYNEQFF

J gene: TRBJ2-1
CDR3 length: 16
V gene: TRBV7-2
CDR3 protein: CASSLEGFSSYNEQFF

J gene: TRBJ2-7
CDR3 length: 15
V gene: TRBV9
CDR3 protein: CASSVQGLSWYEQYF

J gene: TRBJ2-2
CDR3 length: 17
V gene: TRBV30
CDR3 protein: CAWSPKRPRQGPGELFF

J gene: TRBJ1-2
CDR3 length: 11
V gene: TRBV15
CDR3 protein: CATSRGGGYTF

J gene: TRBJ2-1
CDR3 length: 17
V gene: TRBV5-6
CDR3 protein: CASSLARGQGVPNEQFF

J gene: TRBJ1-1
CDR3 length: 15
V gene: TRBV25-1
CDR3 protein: CASSEYRGREAEAFF

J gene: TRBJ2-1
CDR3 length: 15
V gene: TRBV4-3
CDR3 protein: CASSPQTSSYNEQFF

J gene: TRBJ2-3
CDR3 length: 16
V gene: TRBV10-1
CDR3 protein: CASSDFSGTHTDTQYF

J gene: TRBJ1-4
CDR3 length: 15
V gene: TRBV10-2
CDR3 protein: CASSGAGALGEKLFF

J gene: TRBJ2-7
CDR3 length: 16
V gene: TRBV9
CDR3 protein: CASSRLSGRGSYEQYF

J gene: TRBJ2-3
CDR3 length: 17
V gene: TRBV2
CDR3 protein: CASSETPPAGGPDTQYF

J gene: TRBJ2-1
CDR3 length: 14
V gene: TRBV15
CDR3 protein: CATSRVTPAHEQFF

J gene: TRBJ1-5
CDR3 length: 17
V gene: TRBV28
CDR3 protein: CASSFAGAQITNQPQHF

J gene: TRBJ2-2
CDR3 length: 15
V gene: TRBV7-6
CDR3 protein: CASTRSGTNTGELFF

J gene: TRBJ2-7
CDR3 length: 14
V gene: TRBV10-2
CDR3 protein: CASSESGGAYEQYF

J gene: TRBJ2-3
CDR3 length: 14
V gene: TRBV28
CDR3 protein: CASSLGGATDTQYF

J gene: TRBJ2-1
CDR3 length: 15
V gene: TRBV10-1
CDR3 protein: CASQLSGSSYNEQFF

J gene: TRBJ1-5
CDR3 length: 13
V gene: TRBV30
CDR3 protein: CAWSRDSNQPQHF

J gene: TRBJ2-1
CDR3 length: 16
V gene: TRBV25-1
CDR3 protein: CASSEKIGLADNEQFF

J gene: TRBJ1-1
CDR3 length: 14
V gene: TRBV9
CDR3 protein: CASSDAGGNTEAFF

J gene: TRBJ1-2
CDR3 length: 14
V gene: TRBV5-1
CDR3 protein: CASSLGTAIYGYTF

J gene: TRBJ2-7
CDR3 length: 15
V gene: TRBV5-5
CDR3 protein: CASSLSGPFTYEQYF

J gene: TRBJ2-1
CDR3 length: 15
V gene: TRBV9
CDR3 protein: CASSVSGGSYNEQFF

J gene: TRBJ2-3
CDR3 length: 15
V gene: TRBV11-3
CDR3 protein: CASSLSGSSTDTQYF

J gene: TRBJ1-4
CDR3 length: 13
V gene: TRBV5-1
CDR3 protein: CASSDKGFEKLFF

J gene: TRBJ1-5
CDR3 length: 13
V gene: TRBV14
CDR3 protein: CASSRGGAWPQHF

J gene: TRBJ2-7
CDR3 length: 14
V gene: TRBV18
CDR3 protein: CASSPPGQVYEQYF

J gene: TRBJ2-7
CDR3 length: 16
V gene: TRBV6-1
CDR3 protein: CASSELPGAVSYEQYF

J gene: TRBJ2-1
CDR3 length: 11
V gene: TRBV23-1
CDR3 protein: CASSQNNEQFF

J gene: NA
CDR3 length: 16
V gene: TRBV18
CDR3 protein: CASSDRVPQGAHEQYF

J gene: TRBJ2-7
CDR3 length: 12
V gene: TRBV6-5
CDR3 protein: CASRTFTGEQYF

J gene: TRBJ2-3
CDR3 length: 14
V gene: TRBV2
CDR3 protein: CASSEGAGTDTQYF

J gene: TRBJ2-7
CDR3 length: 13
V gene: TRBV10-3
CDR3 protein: CAISEFSGLEQYF

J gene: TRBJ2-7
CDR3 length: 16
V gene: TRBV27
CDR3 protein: CASSRFSATSSYEQYF

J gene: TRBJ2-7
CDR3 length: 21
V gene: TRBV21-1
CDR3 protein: CASSKALWGRRGPQSSYEQYF

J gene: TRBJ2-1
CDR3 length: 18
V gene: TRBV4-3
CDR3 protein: CASSQKRGRRISYNEQFF

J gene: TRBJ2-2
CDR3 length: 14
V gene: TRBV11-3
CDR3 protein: CASSPHGNTGELFF

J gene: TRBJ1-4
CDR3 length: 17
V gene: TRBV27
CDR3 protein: CASSHTRGGQSYEKLFF

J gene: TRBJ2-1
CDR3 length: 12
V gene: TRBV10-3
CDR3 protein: CATLRDSNEQFF

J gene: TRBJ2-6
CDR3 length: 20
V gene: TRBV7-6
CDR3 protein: CASSLTPVLAGISGANVLTF

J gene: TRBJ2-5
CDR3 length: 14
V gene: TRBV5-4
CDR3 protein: CASSKGQEQETQYF

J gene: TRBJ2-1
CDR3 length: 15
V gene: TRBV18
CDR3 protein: CASSPRTSGYNEQFF

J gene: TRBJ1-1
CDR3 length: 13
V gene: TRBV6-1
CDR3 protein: CASSEQFYTEAFF

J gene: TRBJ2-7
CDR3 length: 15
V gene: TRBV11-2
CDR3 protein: CASTLGGPSSYEQYF

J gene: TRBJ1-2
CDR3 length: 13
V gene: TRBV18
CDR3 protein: CASSPIDQEGYTF

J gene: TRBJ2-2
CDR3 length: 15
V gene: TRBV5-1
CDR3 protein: CASSSTGLANGELFF

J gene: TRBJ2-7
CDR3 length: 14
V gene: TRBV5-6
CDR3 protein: CASSFGRNSYEQYF

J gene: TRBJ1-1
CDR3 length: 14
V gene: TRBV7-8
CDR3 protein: CASSSGPQNTEAFF

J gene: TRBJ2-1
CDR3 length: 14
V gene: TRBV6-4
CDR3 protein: CASRTTGQSNEQFF

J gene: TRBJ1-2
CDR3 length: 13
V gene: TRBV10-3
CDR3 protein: CAISAGINYGYTF

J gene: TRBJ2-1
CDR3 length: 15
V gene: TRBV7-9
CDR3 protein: CASSPTSGNYNEQFF